The rows below give T cell receptor beta chains drawn from one sample of a study of blood T cell repertoires in COVID-19. Profiled with immunoSEQ multiplex PCR; TCRdb holds only in-frame clones, not every one. In the table there are about 270,000 clones, approximately 89% of which are singletons. The specimen was peripheral blood. The source of these receptors is a man between 35 and 55 years old with active or convalescent COVID-19. CDR3s include the opening cysteine and the closing phenylalanine or tryptophan. Fields, in order: clone size, V gene, D gene, J gene, CDR3 protein, CDR3 DNA. The D gene is left open where the match is weak. Expanded clones are given a class, and other clones once, few, many or no size at all.

.	TRBV27	.	TRBJ1-2	CASSQGSISYGYTF	TGTGCCAGCAGTCAGGGATCGATTTCATATGGCTACACCTTC
.	TRBV6-6	TRBD1	TRBJ1-5	CASSYSGGINQPQHF	TGTGCCAGCAGTTACTCAGGGGGCATCAATCAGCCCCAGCATTTT
.	TRBV5-1	TRBD1	TRBJ1-3	CASSLRGQPLGNTIYF	TGCGCCAGCAGCTTGAGGGGACAGCCCCTAGGAAACACCATATATTTT
.	TRBV5-1	.	TRBJ2-3	CASSLRGSGRADTQYF	TGCGCCAGCAGCTTGCGCGGCTCGGGTAGAGCAGATACGCAGTATTTT
.	TRBV18	TRBD1	TRBJ1-2	CASSLPGGTNYGYTF	TGTGCCAGCTCACTCCCAGGGGGTACTAACTATGGCTACACCTTC
.	TRBV28	.	TRBJ2-6	CASRRPTASVANVLTF	TGTGCCAGCAGGCGACCGACAGCCTCTGTCGCCAACGTCCTGACTTTC
.	TRBV11-2	TRBD1	TRBJ2-7	CASSWGTGGFYEQYF	TGTGCCAGCAGCTGGGGGACAGGGGGCTTCTACGAGCAGTACTTC
.	TRBV24-1	TRBD1	TRBJ2-2	CATAGQANTGELFF	TGTGCCACCGCAGGACAGGCGAACACCGGGGAGCTGTTTTTT
few	TRBV4-1	TRBD1	TRBJ1-1	CASSYSTGIETEAFF	TGCGCCAGCAGCTACTCGACAGGGATTGAGACTGAAGCTTTCTTT
.	TRBV6-1	TRBD1	TRBJ2-7	CASSEVVGGQGYEQYF	TGTGCCAGCAGTGAAGTGGTTGGGGGACAGGGGTACGAGCAGTACTTC
once	TRBV30	.	TRBJ1-1	CAWSARPAQTEAFF	TGTGCCTGGAGTGCTAGACCAGCTCAGACTGAAGCTTTCTTT
many	TRBV5-4	TRBD2	TRBJ2-7	CASSLAGTSGGAYEQYF	TGTGCCAGCAGCTTGGCCGGGACTAGCGGGGGGGCCTACGAGCAGTACTTC
.	TRBV27	TRBD2	TRBJ2-3	CASSSPRASGGSTDTQYF	TGTGCCAGCAGTTCCCCCAGGGCTAGCGGGGGGAGCACAGATACGCAGTATTTT
.	TRBV6-1	TRBD1	TRBJ1-5	CASSGGTGPRKNQPQHF	TGTGCCAGCAGTGGAGGGACAGGCCCACGCAAAAATCAGCCCCAGCATTTT
.	TRBV30	.	TRBJ1-3	CAWKGVGNTIYF	TGTGCCTGGAAAGGGGTAGGAAACACCATATATTTT
.	TRBV5-6	.	TRBJ1-5	CASSFGSQPQHF	TGTGCCAGCAGCTTCGGGAGCCAGCCCCAGCATTTT
.	TRBV6-5	TRBD1	TRBJ1-1	CASSYYPGEGAAFF	TGTGCCAGCAGTTACTACCCCGGTGAGGGGGCGGCTTTCTTT
.	TRBV27	.	TRBJ2-3	CASKRRSTDTQYF	TGTGCCAGCAAACGCCGGTCCACAGATACGCAGTATTTT
.	TRBV27	.	TRBJ1-1	CASTGWAGVGVAEAFF	TGTGCCAGCACCGGATGGGCAGGGGTCGGGGTGGCTGAAGCTTTCTTT
few	TRBV14	.	TRBJ1-1	CASSQGQGRMNTEAFF	TGTGCCAGCAGCCAAGGGCAGGGAAGGATGAACACTGAAGCTTTCTTT
.	TRBV11-3	TRBD1	TRBJ1-2	CASSPGQGGFYGYTF	TGTGCCAGCAGCCCTGGACAGGGGGGATTCTATGGCTACACCTTC
.	TRBV19	.	TRBJ2-5	CASSFAGAQYF	TGTGCCAGTAGTTTTGCAGGGGCCCAGTACTTC
.	TRBV6-2/TRBV6-3	TRBD2	TRBJ2-3	CASSYRSGRAKVRTDTQYF	TGTGCCAGCAGTTATCGGAGCGGGAGGGCCAAGGTCAGAACAGATACGCAGTATTTT
.	TRBV11-1	.	TRBJ1-4	CASSQRWERKLFF	TGTGCCAGCAGCCAGCGTTGGGAGAGAAAACTGTTTTTT